Listed below are T cell receptor beta chains from one sample, sequenced in a study of PD-1 blockade in classical Hodgkin lymphoma. This table comes from immunoSEQ multiplex PCR, and its TCRdb copy is limited to in-frame clones, with some not included. The repertoire holds 20,000 to 30,000 clones, with about 86% as singletons. The sequences come from peripheral blood mononuclear cells (PBMCs), collected before the fourth cycle of nivolumab. Every receptor here comes from a human donor with classical Hodgkin lymphoma. Both conserved end residues are part of each CDR3. D genes are given only for firm matches. Clone sizes are given selectively: once, few, many, or a class where the clone is expanded.

J	D	V	size	DNA	CDR3
TRBJ2-3	TRBD2	TRBV11-3	NA	TGTGCCAGCAGCCCCACTTTCGGACTAGCGGGGGCCACAGATACGCAGTATTTT	CASSPTFGLAGATDTQYF
TRBJ1-2	NA	TRBV19	NA	TGTGCCAGTAGTCCACCAGGGACCGGATGGGAAAAGGACTATGGCTACACCTTC	CASSPPGTGWEKDYGYTF
TRBJ2-1	NA	TRBV28	NA	TGTGCCACTACCCCAGAAACGACCTACAATGAGCAGTTCTTC	CATTPETTYNEQFF
TRBJ2-7	TRBD1	TRBV7-6	few	TGTGCCAGCAGCTTGCAGGGGGCTGGCTACGAGCAGTACTTC	CASSLQGAGYEQYF
TRBJ2-7	NA	TRBV6-1	few	TGTGCCAGCAGTAAGGGAACCGAATCCTACGAGCAGTACTTC	CASSKGTESYEQYF
TRBJ1-5	NA	TRBV9	NA	TGTGCCAGCAGCGTAGGGGGCGCGGGCAATCAGCCCCAGCATTTT	CASSVGGAGNQPQHF
TRBJ1-5	NA	TRBV18	NA	TGTGCCAGCTCACCACGTGAGGGGTTTCAGCCCCAGCATTTT	CASSPREGFQPQHF
TRBJ1-5	NA	TRBV19	NA	TGTGCCAGTAGTCAACCTTTGGGTCCCCAATGGAGTCAGCCCCAGCATTTT	CASSQPLGPQWSQPQHF
TRBJ1-6	TRBD1	TRBV28	NA	TGTGCCAGCAGTTTGACAGGGGTTCGGTCACCCCTCCACTTT	CASSLTGVRSPLHF
TRBJ2-3	TRBD2	TRBV9	NA	TGTGCCAGCAGCGGAGCGGGAGGCGTCACAGATACGCAGTATTTT	CASSGAGGVTDTQYF
TRBJ2-1	NA	TRBV7-9	NA	TGTGCCAGCAGCCACCGACCTAACAATGAGCAGTTCTTC	CASSHRPNNEQFF
TRBJ2-1	NA	TRBV18	NA	TGTGCCAGCTCACCCGTCCCTATTGATGAGCAGTTCTTC	CASSPVPIDEQFF
TRBJ2-7	TRBD1	TRBV6-1	NA	TGTGCCAGCAGTGAAGGGACAGGGGCCCCTAGCTCCTACGAGCAGTACTTC	CASSEGTGAPSSYEQYF
TRBJ1-1	TRBD1	TRBV4-3	NA	TGCGCCAGCAGCCAAGGATCGACAGGGCGGAACACTGAAGCTTTCTTT	CASSQGSTGRNTEAFF
TRBJ2-3	TRBD1	TRBV9	NA	TGTGCCAGCAGCGTAGGGACAGGGGGCACAGATACGCAGTATTTT	CASSVGTGGTDTQYF
TRBJ2-7	TRBD2	TRBV5-6	NA	TGTGCCAGCAGCGAATATGGACTAGCTTTTGGCTACGAGCAGTACTTC	CASSEYGLAFGYEQYF
TRBJ2-7	NA	TRBV10-1	NA	TGCGCCAGCAGCCAGGGACCGGCCTACGAGCAGTACTTC	CASSQGPAYEQYF
TRBJ2-5	TRBD1	TRBV9	NA	TGTGCCAGCAGCGTCGGACAGGGGGCGCAGGAGACCCAGTACTTC	CASSVGQGAQETQYF